These 13 T cell receptor beta chains were all obtained from the same sample, sequenced in a study of human T cells and chemical hapten exposure. Time point in this sample: pre-sensitization, week 0. This sample's treatment: therapeutic diphenylcyclopropenone sensitization with weekly scalp DPC. MiXCR, applied by TCRdb to the RACE reads, yields one record per CDR3 protein. The profile shows around 260,000 distinct CDR3 sequences, about 9% of them singletons. The input for sequencing was whole blood, taken in connection with sensitization to the hapten diphenylcyclopropenone (DPC). These receptors all stem from a woman aged 40 to 50 with alopecia areata. Some clones in this sample may be carry-over from other donors' samples.

The genes are TRBV12-2 and TRBJ2-5; the D call in the table, TRBD2, was not verified against the DNA. TRBV12-2 is shown as a pseudogene. The CDR3 totals 16 residues. In nucleotides, the CDR3 is TGTGCAAGTCGCTCCCCTAGCGGGAGGGCCGGAAAGACCCAGTACTTC. Its protein is CASRSPSGRAGKTQYF.

The V call is TRBV4-2, the J call TRBJ2-5, with D possibly being TRBD1 (5 bases). Trimming stripped 1 base from V and 5 bases from J, with 20 bases between. Germline V gene lookup returns CDR1 LGHNA and CDR2 YNFKEQ. This CDR3 comprises 17 residues. CDR3 in amino acids: CASSQATSRGTEETQYF. Written as DNA, the CDR3 is TGTGCCAGCAGCCAAGCGACGTCTAGGGGAACGGAGGAGACCCAGTACTTC.

This chain connects TRBV6-2 or TRBV6-3 to TRBJ2-7; TRBD2 aligns across 7 bases. Germline V gene sequence: CDR1 MNHEY, CDR2 SVGEGT. CDR3 length equals 15 residues. Trimming took 2 bases from V and 1 from J; bases not matched to a gene: 5. In nucleotides, the CDR3 is TGTGCCAGCAGTTACACCCAGCGGGGATCCTACGAGCAGTACTTC. Residues: CASSYTQRGSYEQYF.

This clonotype has ten or more counts. The V call is TRBV20-1, the J call TRBJ2-3, with a weak D call TRBD2 (6 bases). The V end was cut by 3 bases, the J end by 2 bases, with 12 bases between. The germline CDR1 and CDR2 sequences are DFQATT and SNEGSKA (reference sequence). The CDR3 is 14 residues long. The CDR3 nucleotides read TGCAGTGCTAGTTCGGGACTCTTCACAGATACGCAGTATTTT. Amino acids: CSASSGLFTDTQYF.

Only a few counts were recorded for this clonotype. J is TRBJ2-6 and V is TRBV4-2, with 8 bases lining up with TRBD1. This CDR3 contains 16 residues. CDR1 LGHNA and CDR2 YNFKEQ come from the germline V gene. The junction had 2 bases not matched to a gene; V was cut back by 2 bases and J by 2 bases. In nucleotides, the CDR3 is TGTGCCAGCAGCCAACCGACAGGGGCTGGGGCCAACGTCCTGACTTTC. Translated: CASSQPTGAGANVLTF.

This clonotype was seen repeatedly, ten times or more. The chain joins TRBV6-2 or TRBV6-3 to TRBJ1-2, with unresolved D. The CDR3 loop spans 14 amino acids. Trimming removed 7 bases from V and 2 bases from J, with 14 bases in between. Germline V lookup: CDR1 MNHEY, CDR2 SVGEGT. The CDR3 loop is CASTPWRTNYGYTF. In DNA form, the CDR3 reads TGTGCCAGCACCCCGTGGAGGACCAACTATGGCTACACCTTC.

The gene calls are TRBV19 and TRBJ1-5; 7 bases fit TRBD1. The CDR3 runs 16 residues. In germline, CDR1 is LNHDA, CDR2 SQIVND (reference sequence). The V gene end was trimmed by 1 base and the J gene end by 2 bases; junction bases not matched to a gene: 5. CDR3 sequence (DNA): TGTGCCAGTAGTATAGCCCACAGGGGTGGCAATCAGCCCCAGCATTTT. This encodes CASSIAHRGGNQPQHF.

This clonotype was detected ten times or more. V usage is TRBV7-8 and J usage is TRBJ1-4; no clear D gene. Per germline, CDR1 SGHVS and CDR2 FQNEAQ. This CDR3 region has 12 residues. Trimming shortened V by 1 base and J by 8 bases, and 5 bases separated the two germline ends. The CDR3 sequence: CASSLGEEKLFF. In DNA form, the CDR3 reads TGTGCCAGCAGCTTAGGAGAGGAAAAACTGTTTTTT.

At least ten counts were recorded for this clonotype. The rearrangement uses TRBV9 and TRBJ1-6; 10 bases fit TRBD1. The junction had 3 bases not matched to a gene; V was cut back by 4 bases and J by 5 bases. Germline lookup yields CDR1 SGDLS and CDR2 YYNGEE. The CDR3 consists of 15 residues. CDR3 amino acids: CASSRGQGDNSPLHF. CDR3 nucleotides: TGTGCCAGCAGCAGAGGACAGGGGGATAATTCACCCCTCCACTTT.

This clonotype came up many times. CDR3 amino acids: CASSEAGRRPQHF. CDR3 sequence (DNA): TGTGCCAGCAGTGAAGCAGGTCGGCGGCCCCAGCATTTT. The J gene is TRBJ1-5, the V gene TRBV2, with D uncertain. V was shortened by 0 bases and J by 9 bases, with 9 bases between the two germline ends. Germline V lookup: CDR1 SNHLY, CDR2 FYNNEI. The CDR3 consists of 13 residues.

The sample holds many counts of this clonotype. V usage is TRBV2 and J usage is TRBJ2-2; D possibly uses TRBD1 or TRBD2 (6 bases each). Germline CDR1 SNHLY, CDR2 FYNNEI. The CDR3 runs to 14 residues. V dropped 8 bases and J dropped 4 bases, with 14 bases sitting between them. DNA of the CDR3: TGTGCCAGCCGGGGGCTAGCGCCCACCGGGGAGCTGTTTTTT. This translates into CASRGLAPTGELFF.

The gene calls are TRBV6-5 and TRBJ2-5; TRBD1 is a possible D gene (6 bases). CDR1 MNHEY and CDR2 SVGAGI come from the germline V gene. V lost 4 bases and J 3 bases, leaving 12 bases between the germline ends. The CDR3 is 14 amino acids. The CDR3: CASSSVDRKETQYF. The CDR3 DNA reads TGTGCCAGCAGTTCCGTCGACAGGAAAGAGACCCAGTACTTC.

This clonotype has more than one count but fewer than ten. The V call is TRBV2, the J call TRBJ2-7; 12 bases agree with TRBD1. The CDR3 totals 19 residues. V shed 6 bases and J 0 bases; nucleotides not matched to a gene: 15. CDR1 SNHLY and CDR2 FYNNEI come from the germline V gene. The CDR3, as DNA: TGTGCCAGCAGCACCGGGACAGGGGGCGTAGCGATCAGCTCCTACGAGCAGTACTTC. Amino acids: CASSTGTGGVAISSYEQYF.